The 20 T cell receptor beta chains below come from one sample, sequenced in a study of CD8+CD57+ T cells in acquired aplastic anemia. Genomic DNA, the template, was used for profiling of the TCR beta VDJ and CDR3. MiXCR, run by TCRdb on the reads, gives a single entry per CDR3 protein. In the table there are over 250,000 distinct CDR3 sequences, 45% to 65% of which are singletons. The sequenced patients had an expansion of CD8+CD57+ cells seen by flow cytometry. The sequenced material came from sorted CD4+, CD8+, or CD8+CD57+ T cells (not recorded which) from PBMCs. The receptors were gathered from a human donor with aplastic anemia.

Concerning this clonotype: Compared with germline, one end of the junction differs, possibly owing to a read error. CDR3 nucleotide sequence: TGTGCCAGCAGTTACGCTCGGAACACTGAAGCTTTCTTT. It codes for CASSYARNTEAFF. This chain joins TRBV10-3 and TRBJ1-1; D is unresolved. CDR1 is ENHRY, CDR2 SYGVKD, per germline. This CDR3 is built from 13 residues.

The chain carries TRBV20-1 and TRBJ2-7, with 8 bases that match TRBD1. Germline V gene lookup returns CDR1 DFQATT and CDR2 SNEGSKA (reference sequence). J lost 3 bases, V lost 3 bases, and 7 bases had no gene match. The CDR3 runs to 14 residues. The DNA for the CDR3 is TGCAGTGCTAGTGGACAGGGACGCGACTACGAGCAGTACTTC. Its translation: CSASGQGRDYEQYF.

This clonotype appeared many times. V is TRBV3-1 and J is TRBJ1-6; D is unclear. This CDR3 is 13 amino acids long. Trimming removed 4 bases from V and 7 bases from J, with 8 bases in between. CDR1 and CDR2 (germline): LGHDT, YNNKEL (reference sequence). The CDR3 DNA reads TGTGCCAGCAGCCGTTCTGAAAATTCACCCCTCCACTTT. This sequence encodes CASSRSENSPLHF.

This chain links TRBV12-5 with TRBJ2-3; TRBD2 aligns across 10 bases. CDR3 length: 16 amino acids. The germline gives CDR1 LGHNT, CDR2 FRNRAP. This CDR3 reads CASSPGTSEAVDTQYF. DNA of the CDR3: TGTGCCAGCAGTCCCGGGACTAGCGAAGCGGTAGATACGCAGTATTTT.

This clonotype has just a few counts. Just one base apart from a much larger clone, this may be a read error. The V gene is TRBV5-1, the J gene TRBJ1-4; D call uncertain. The CDR3 has 14 residues. CDR1 SGHRS and CDR2 YFSETQ come from the germline V gene. The CDR3 protein is CASTQSGSEERLFF. The CDR3, as DNA: TGCGCCAGCACCCAATCTGGGTCTGAAGAAAGACTGTTTTTT.

V and J are TRBV5-1 and TRBJ2-7, with a weak D call TRBD1 (5 bases). CDR1 and CDR2 (germline): SGHRS, YFSETQ. This CDR3 has 15 amino acids. The V end was cut by 4 bases, the J end by 4 bases, with 18 bases between. As DNA, the CDR3 is TGCGCCAGCAGCCAGTATCTGACAGCAGAATACGAGCAGTACTTC. Its protein product is CASSQYLTAEYEQYF.

This chain connects TRBV7-9 to TRBJ2-7, with D unclear. Germline V gene lookup returns CDR1 SEHNR and CDR2 FQNEAQ (reference sequence). The CDR3 sequence is 16 residues long. V was cut by 1 base and J by 1 base, with 14 bases left in between. The CDR3 region has the DNA TGTGCCAGCAGCTTAGAGGTAACGATTAGGTCCTACGAGCAGTACTTC. Amino acid sequence: CASSLEVTIRSYEQYF.

The genes are TRBV7-9 and TRBJ1-6; D not resolved. The CDR3 is 15 amino acids. In germline, CDR1 is SEHNR, CDR2 FQNEAQ (reference sequence). Trimming took 3 bases from V and 0 from J, leaving 6 bases between them. The CDR3: CASSLTGSYNSPLHF. The DNA for the CDR3 is TGTGCCAGCAGCTTGACCGGCTCCTATAATTCACCCCTCCACTTT.

There are many counts of this clonotype. The chain employs TRBV20-1 and TRBJ2-1; TRBD2 matches 11 bases. The CDR3 has 14 amino acids. Germline-derived CDR1 and CDR2 are DFQATT and SNEGSKA (reference sequence). J lost 10 bases, V lost 4 bases, and 9 bases had no gene match. CDR3 residues: CSATNIAGGTEQFF. As DNA, the CDR3 is TGCAGTGCTACAAATATAGCGGGAGGGACAGAGCAGTTCTTC.

The chain is built from TRBV12-3 or TRBV12-4 and TRBJ2-5; 14 nucleotides agree with TRBD2. This CDR3 has 16 residues. V trimming: 6 bases; J trimming: 4 bases; junction bases outside the gene matches: 7. CDR3 region: CASRETSGGAGETQYF. The CDR3 region has the DNA TGTGCCAGCAGGGAGACTAGCGGGGGGGCCGGAGAGACCCAGTACTTC.

This clonotype turned up a few times. Germline and junction disagree at one end, which may indicate a read error. The chain recombines TRBV20-1 with TRBJ2-1; possible D gene TRBD1, 6 bases. In germline, CDR1 is DFQATT, CDR2 SNEGSKA (reference sequence). This CDR3 region has 11 residues. CDR3 residues: CSAARQVLRLF. CDR3 sequence (DNA): TGCAGTGCCGCCCGACAGGTCCTACGACTCTTC.

CDR3 loop: CATSDGLGQRNTEAFF. For the CDR3, the DNA is TGTGCCACCAGTGATGGCCTTGGACAGAGAAACACTGAAGCTTTCTTT. The chain uses TRBV24-1 and TRBJ1-1; D might be TRBD1 (6 bases). This CDR3 contains 16 residues. Trimming left V 3 bases short and J 2 bases short, with 15 bases between. Germline lookup yields CDR1 KGHDR and CDR2 SFDVKD.

This clonotype has at least ten counts. The genes are TRBV25-1 and TRBJ2-1; tentative D call: TRBD1 (6 bases). Trimming took 4 bases from V and 4 from J, leaving 8 bases between them. CDR3 length: 13 residues. Looked up from germline, CDR1 is MGHDK and CDR2 is SYGVNS. The CDR3 DNA sequence: TGTGCCAGCAGTGGGACAGTATACAATGAGCAGTTCTTC. It yields the protein CASSGTVYNEQFF.

This clonotype was detected only once. The chain joins TRBV19 to TRBJ2-7; D call uncertain. This CDR3 has 15 amino acids. The V gene's germline CDR1 is LNHDA and CDR2 SQIVND (reference sequence). Trimming pared 1 base from V and 3 bases from J, leaving 13 bases between. CDR3 nucleotide sequence: TGTGCCAGTAGTATAGTTGGGTCTGGGAACTACGAGCAGTACTTC. Translating it yields CASSIVGSGNYEQYF.

As to this clonotype: Relative to the germline gene, one junction end is altered; a read error may explain this. The genes are TRBV5-1 and TRBJ2-3; perhaps TRBD2 as D (6 bases). In germline, CDR1 is SGHRS, CDR2 YFSETQ. The CDR3 extends over 14 amino acids. CDR3 sequence: CASSQGTSTDTQYF. The CDR3 nucleotides are TGTGCCAGCAGCCAAGGGACTAGCACAGATACGCAGTATTTT.

The chain couples TRBV5-1 to TRBJ2-7; TRBD2 matches at 8 bases. Germline assignment: CDR1 SGHRS and CDR2 YFSETQ. The CDR3 extends over 15 amino acids. V was pared by 0 bases and J by 4 bases, with 6 bases of the junction left unmatched. In DNA, the CDR3 is TGCGCCAGCAGCTTGGGGGCGACTAGCGTGTACGAGCAGTACTTC. Protein product: CASSLGATSVYEQYF.

This clonotype was seen repeatedly, ten times or more. The V call is TRBV2, the J call TRBJ1-1; 10 bases map to TRBD1. J gave up 7 bases and V 4 bases, and 12 bases lay outside the gene matches. Germline loops: CDR1 SNHLY, CDR2 FYNNEI. This CDR3 is built from 16 residues. DNA for the CDR3: TGTGCCAGCAGTGTAAGGGGGAGACAGGGGGCTAGTGAAGCTTTCTTT. Residues: CASSVRGRQGASEAFF.

This clonotype was detected ten times or more. This chain links TRBV20-1 with TRBJ1-5; D is unresolved. The CDR3 covers 16 residues. Trimming took 5 bases from V and 0 from J, leaving 17 bases between them. Germline V gene data show CDR1 as DFQATT and CDR2 as SNEGSKA (reference sequence). The CDR3 protein is CSAQRRAFYSNQPQHF. The CDR3 nucleotides are TGCAGTGCTCAGAGACGGGCCTTTTATAGCAATCAGCCCCAGCATTTT.

The chain links TRBV5-1 to TRBJ2-7; possibly TRBD2 for D (6 bases). This CDR3 has 14 residues. V gave up 0 bases and J gave up 2 bases, with 9 bases separating them. Germline CDR1 reads SGHRS; CDR2 reads YFSETQ. The CDR3 reads CASSLDAGPYEQYF. As DNA, the CDR3 is TGCGCCAGCAGCTTGGATGCGGGACCCTACGAGCAGTACTTC.

The rearrangement links TRBV7-9 to TRBJ1-2; a weak D match, TRBD1 (6 bases). V lost 5 bases, J lost 6 bases, and 25 bases lay in between. CDR3 size: 17 residues. Germline assignment: CDR1 SEHNR and CDR2 FQNEAQ (reference sequence). In nucleotides, the CDR3 is TGTGCCAGCAGCCCCCTTCGGGACAAACCTTCGCACCATGGCTACACCTTC. Protein: CASSPLRDKPSHHGYTF.